The 14 T cell receptor beta chains presented below share a single source sample, sequenced in a study of T cells in Graves' hyperthyroidism and ophthalmopathy. Template material for amplifying TCR beta CDR3 regions consisted of RNA transcripts. The HTBI primer set drove a first-round RT-PCR of the TCR CDR3. TCRdb called the multiplex PCR reads again in MiXCR, with one record for every CDR3 protein. The sample has hundreds of thousands of distinct CDR3 sequences; under 25% are singletons. The sequenced sample consisted of blood. The receptors derive from a man younger than 40 with Graves' ophthalmopathy.

Only a few counts were recorded for this clonotype. The V gene is TRBV27, the J gene TRBJ2-3; D is undetermined. CDR1 is MNHEY and CDR2 is SMNVEV in the germline V gene (reference sequence). With 0 bases removed from V and 2 bases from J, the gap between germline ends came to 9 bases. This CDR3 has 15 amino acids. CDR3 in DNA: TGTGCCAGCAGTTTATCATTCCCAGCCACAGATACGCAGTATTTT. Translation: CASSLSFPATDTQYF.

This clonotype was seen a handful of times. The chain recombines TRBV3-1 with TRBJ2-7; 8 bases are a match to TRBD1. The junction had 19 bases not matched to a gene; V was cut back by 1 base and J by 2 bases. From germline, CDR1 is LGHDT and CDR2 YNNKEL (reference sequence). The CDR3 consists of 20 residues. The CDR3 DNA reads TGTGCCAGCAGCCAAGTCCCATCTGGGAAAGGGACAGGAGGGGCCTACGAGCAGTACTTC. This sequence encodes CASSQVPSGKGTGGAYEQYF.

The CDR3 spells CSVVEREGAGELFF. CDR3 nucleotides: TGCAGCGTTGTAGAGAGGGAGGGGGCCGGGGAGCTGTTTTTT. The V gene is TRBV29-1, the J gene TRBJ2-2; D is perhaps TRBD2 (7 bases). Germline-derived CDR1 and CDR2 are SQVTM and ANQGSEA. CDR3 length equals 14 residues. V was cut by 4 bases and J by 6 bases, with 15 bases left in between.

Concerning this clonotype: At one end, the junction sequence differs from germline, possibly due to a read error. This rearrangement joins TRBV6-5 to TRBJ1-5, with D uncertain. This CDR3 is 16 amino acids long. Germline V lookup: CDR1 MNHEY, CDR2 SVGAGI. CDR3 bases: TGTGCCAGCAGTGACTCGATCAGCTATAGCAATCAGCCCCAGCATTTT. Translated, it gives CASSDSISYSNQPQHF.

This clonotype was detected a few times. The V gene is TRBV7-9, the J gene TRBJ2-3; tentatively, D is TRBD1 (5 bases). The CDR3 covers 14 residues. CDR1 and CDR2 from the germline V gene are SEHNR and FQNEAQ (reference sequence). V was trimmed by 2 bases and J by 2 bases, leaving 8 bases between them. The CDR3 loop is CASSLSGITDTQYF. CDR3 coding DNA: TGTGCCAGCAGCTTATCAGGGATCACAGATACGCAGTATTTT.

This clonotype has just a few counts. This chain joins TRBV6-1 and TRBJ2-7, with TRBD2 identical over 12 bases. V gave up 4 bases and J gave up 6 bases; unmatched junction bases: 4. Germline CDR1 MNHNS, CDR2 SASEGT. This CDR3 has 14 residues. The CDR3 loop is CASSGLAGVSEQYF. The CDR3 DNA reads TGTGCCAGCAGTGGACTAGCGGGAGTTTCCGAGCAGTACTTC.

This clonotype was detected a few times. This sequence joins TRBV20-1 and TRBJ2-1; D assignment may be TRBD1 or TRBD2 (5 bases each). The germline V and J ends were trimmed by 0 bases and 5 bases, with 14 bases remaining between them. Germline CDR1 and CDR2: DFQATT and SNEGSKA (reference sequence). The CDR3 has 15 residues. The CDR3 DNA reads as TGCAGTGCTAGAGATCGGAGTTCGGGACACAATGAGCAGTTCTTC. Translated: CSARDRSSGHNEQFF.

This clonotype was counted ten times or more. The chain joins TRBV6-1 to TRBJ1-1, with D tentatively TRBD1 (6 bases). The CDR3 totals 16 residues. The ends were cut back, 5 bases at V and 4 bases at J, with 20 bases in the middle. Germline V gene sequence: CDR1 MNHNS, CDR2 SASEGT. The DNA for the CDR3 is TGTGCCAGCAGTTTAACCGACAGGCTCTTTGGCACTGAAGCTTTCTTT. Translated, it gives CASSLTDRLFGTEAFF.

This clonotype has more than one count but fewer than ten. This chain connects TRBV4-1 to TRBJ2-5; D is possibly TRBD1 (6 bases). V lost 0 bases and J lost 10, with 12 bases in between. Germline values: CDR1 MGHRA, CDR2 YSYEKL. The CDR3 runs 13 residues. The CDR3 DNA reads as TGCGCCAGCAGCCAAGATTTGGGGACAATCCAGTACTTC. Protein sequence: CASSQDLGTIQYF.

This clonotype was observed a handful of times. The rearrangement joins TRBV20-1 to TRBJ2-7, with 7 bases that match TRBD2. CDR1 and CDR2 from the germline V gene are DFQATT and SNEGSKA (reference sequence). V gave up 3 bases and J gave up 3 bases; unmatched junction bases: 8. This CDR3 spans 14 amino acids. As DNA, the CDR3 is TGCAGTGCTAGGGAGCGCGGGAGAATCTACGAGCAGTACTTC. Its protein is CSARERGRIYEQYF.

This clonotype was counted a few times. The V call is TRBV5-1, the J call TRBJ2-6; tentatively, D is TRBD1 or TRBD2 (5 bases each). Germline CDR1 is SGHRS and CDR2 is YFSETQ. The V and J ends lost 0 bases and 2 bases respectively, with 9 bases between them. CDR3 size: 16 residues. DNA for the CDR3: TGCGCCAGCAGCTTGGGGGACGACGCTGGGGCCAACGTCCTGACTTTC. It translates to CASSLGDDAGANVLTF.

The chain has TRBV30 and TRBJ1-5; a weak D match, TRBD1 (5 bases). The V and J ends lost 0 bases and 7 bases respectively, with 16 bases between them. The germline CDR1 and CDR2 sequences are GTSNPN and SVGIG (reference sequence). The CDR3 is 15 amino acids. The CDR3: CAWSVGMGRGQPQHF. The CDR3 bases are TGTGCCTGGAGTGTAGGTATGGGGCGCGGCCAGCCCCAGCATTTT.

Many counts were recorded for this clonotype. The chain couples TRBV27 to TRBJ2-1; 7 nucleotides align to TRBD1. Germline CDR1 and CDR2: MNHEY and SMNVEV (reference sequence). This CDR3 spans 14 amino acids. The V and J ends lost 8 bases and 3 bases, in that order; junction bases with no gene match: 7. This CDR3 reads CASATRDSYNEQFF. CDR3 nucleotide sequence: TGTGCCAGCGCTACCCGGGACAGCTACAATGAGCAGTTCTTC.

In this sample, this clonotype turned up many times. For the CDR3, the DNA is TGTGCCAGCAGTCGAGGGTACACTGAAGCTTTCTTT. Its translation is CASSRGYTEAFF. V and J are TRBV2 and TRBJ1-1, with no clear D. Trimming removed 5 bases at V and 3 bases at J, with 7 bases between. Germline CDR1 reads SNHLY; CDR2 reads FYNNEI. The CDR3 loop spans 12 amino acids.